The clone carrying this T cell receptor beta chain showed up just a few times. Its antigen is as yet unknown. This sample's TCRbeta library carried unique molecular identifier barcodes. MiXCR, applied by TCRdb to the PCR reads, yields one record per CDR3 protein. The sample includes about 580,000 distinct CDR3 sequences, 27% of them seen just once. In germline, CDR1 is SGHTA, CDR2 FQGTGA. The CDR3 has 14 residues. V was cut by 1 base and J by 4 bases, with 10 bases left in between. These data are taken from a study of T-cell reconstitution after alpha-beta-depleted transplantation in children. Study-wide points: Some patients showed high day-60 TCRbeta diversity, which derived from surviving recipient T cells and thymic progenitors. A year post-transplant, T-cell counts and diversity derived mostly from newly produced T cells.

The receptor was isolated from a boy in the first two years of life with Wiskott-Aldrich syndrome, due to receive a stem cell transplant. The chain recombines TRBV7-3 with TRBJ1-1; TRBD1 might be the D (6 bases). Sequenced material: PBMCs, taken before TCRalphabeta/CD19-depleted stem cell transplant. The DNA for the CDR3 is TGTGCCAGCAGCTTAAAGGCAGGGGTCACTGAAGCTTTCTTT. Translation gives CASSLKAGVTEAFF.